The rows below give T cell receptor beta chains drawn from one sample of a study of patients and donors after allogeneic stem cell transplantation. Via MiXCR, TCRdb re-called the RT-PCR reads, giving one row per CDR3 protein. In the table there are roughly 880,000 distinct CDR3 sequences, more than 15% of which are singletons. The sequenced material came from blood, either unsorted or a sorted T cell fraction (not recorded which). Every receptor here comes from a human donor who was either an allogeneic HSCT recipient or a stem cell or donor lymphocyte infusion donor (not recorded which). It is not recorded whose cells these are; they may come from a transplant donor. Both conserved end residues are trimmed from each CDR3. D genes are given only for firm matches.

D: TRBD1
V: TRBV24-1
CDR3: ATSEGDRGAGANVLT

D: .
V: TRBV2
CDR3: ASKADSYEQY

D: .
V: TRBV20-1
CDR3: SALYREKTEAF

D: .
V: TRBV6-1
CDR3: ASNRGQAYTGELF

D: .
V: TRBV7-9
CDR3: ASSAKGIGELF

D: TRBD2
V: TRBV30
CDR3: AWSSGLAGGNRELF

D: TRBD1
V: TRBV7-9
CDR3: ASSPDRFSYEQY

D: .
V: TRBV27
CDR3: ASRVTRIGAGELF

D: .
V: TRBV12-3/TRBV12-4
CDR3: ASNRPDVANYGYT

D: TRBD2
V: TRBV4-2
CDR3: ASSLSTSGRAEDIQY

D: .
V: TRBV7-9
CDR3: ASSFLGSVTEAF

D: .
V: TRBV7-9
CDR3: ASSLMGSVNEQF

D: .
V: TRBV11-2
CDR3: ASSLDFWSSYNSPLH

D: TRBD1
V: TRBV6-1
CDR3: ASRGQLPNQPQH

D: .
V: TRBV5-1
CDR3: ASSFGPHRVNTEAF

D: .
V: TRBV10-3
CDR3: AISESIGSGRSETQY

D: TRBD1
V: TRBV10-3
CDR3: AIKPGQGRSTEQY

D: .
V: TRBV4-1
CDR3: ASSPMGGRLH

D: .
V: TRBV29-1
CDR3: SAREDGYT

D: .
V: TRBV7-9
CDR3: ASSRPDRGAEAF

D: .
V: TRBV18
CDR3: ASSPRAPSSGNTIY

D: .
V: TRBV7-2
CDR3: ASSLAGGGNYEQY

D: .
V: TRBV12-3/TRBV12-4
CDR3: ASSAFERTSNTEAF

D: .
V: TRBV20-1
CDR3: SAREGGPQY

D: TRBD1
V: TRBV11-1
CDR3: ASSLARPGQAVNQPQH

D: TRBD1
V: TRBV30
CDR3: AWSVGDSSSYEQY

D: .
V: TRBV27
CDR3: ASSFHAEAEQF

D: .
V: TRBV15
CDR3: ATSRDPIRNEKLF

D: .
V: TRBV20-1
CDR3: SARLTQGSVGYT

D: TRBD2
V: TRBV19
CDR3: ASSPGLASSYNEQF

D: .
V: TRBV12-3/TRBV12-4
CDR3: ASSLLALGAGETQY

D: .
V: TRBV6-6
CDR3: ASSYSNSQPQH

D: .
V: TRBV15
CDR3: ATSRDRDWPWGYT

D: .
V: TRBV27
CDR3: ASARLRQGSYEQY

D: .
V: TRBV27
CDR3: ASSFGLRYEQY

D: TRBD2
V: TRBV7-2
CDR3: ASSFTSGGPSEQY

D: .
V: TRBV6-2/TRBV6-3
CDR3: ASSDRRLGYTDTQY

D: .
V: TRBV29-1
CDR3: SVRLDSNYGYT

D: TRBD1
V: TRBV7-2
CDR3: ASRLLQGVSGYT

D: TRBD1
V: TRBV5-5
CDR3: ASSLGTGFNEQF

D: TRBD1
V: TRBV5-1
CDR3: ASSRRDRVEGNTEAF

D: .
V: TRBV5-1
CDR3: ASSLVPGDNSPLH

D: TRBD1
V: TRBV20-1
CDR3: SARDGGQGGYEQY

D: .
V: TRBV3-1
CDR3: ASSQDPQRAYNEQF

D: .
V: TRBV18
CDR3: ASSPQGTRNYEQY

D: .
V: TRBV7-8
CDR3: ASSPKGGPADYGYT

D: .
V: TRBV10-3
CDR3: ATALMAGYSYEQY

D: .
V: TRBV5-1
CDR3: ASSLLIDSEAF

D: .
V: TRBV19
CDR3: ASRPDPRQTYSNQPQH

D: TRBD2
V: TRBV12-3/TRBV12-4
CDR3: ASSFNPSGRAGYEQY

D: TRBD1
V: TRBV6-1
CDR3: ASSRDRGTEQF

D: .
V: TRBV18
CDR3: ASSPGKGSNSPLH

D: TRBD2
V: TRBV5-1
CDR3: ASSVNSGMKRETQY

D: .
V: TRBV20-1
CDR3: SAAQRRGGETQY

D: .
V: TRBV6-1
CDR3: ASSGSGYQPQH

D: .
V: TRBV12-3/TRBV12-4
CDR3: ASSLSGHGYT

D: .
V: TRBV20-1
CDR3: SAIAWDTEAF